This TCR beta chain was sequenced for a study of Ad26.COV2.S vaccination and SARS-CoV-2 variants. The treatment: some 20 received Ad26.COV2.S at low or high dose, single or two shots; about five received placebo; per-sample allocation not given. Day 63 after the first injection of vaccine or placebo was the sampling time. Donor was an adult aged 18-55 years in Boston. The V end lost 6 bases, the J end lost 0 bases, and 15 bases lay between the germline ends. This CDR3 contains 15 residues. Per the germline V gene, CDR1 is MNHEY and CDR2 is SVGEGT. The repertoire was sequenced with immunoSEQ multiplex PCR; TCRdb's copy has only in-frame clones and lacks some. The data show under 500,000 clones, with around 93% seen just once and around 1.7% held by the top ten.

The receptor's source is a person aged 18 to 65 who received the Ad26.COV2.S COVID-19 vaccine or a placebo. The V gene is TRBV6-2 or TRBV6-3, the J gene TRBJ2-7; TRBD2 might be the D (6 bases). The source material was peripheral blood, sampled in a trial of Ad26.COV2.S vaccine versus placebo. Written as DNA, the CDR3 is TGTGCCAGCAGCCCTGCAGCGGGCAGCTCCTACGAGCAGTACTTC. Translated: CASSPAAGSSYEQYF.